The T cell receptor beta chain under discussion was sequenced for a study of control samples from healthy donors and cancer patients (dated by TCRdb to the early 2020s). A note on this clone: Its antigen remains unidentified. Per-base quality was not reported, and no clone a single base away is much larger than it.

The germline V gene provides CDR1 MDHEN and CDR2 SYDVKM. V is cut by 3 bases and J by 1 base, and the space between the germline ends is 15 bases. The CDR3 runs 16 residues from the cysteine to the phenylalanine. Only CDR3 DNA is held: 48 bases, read in frame from base 1. Library generation was performed with the immunoSEQ multiplex PCR assay. The clones in this table, taken by TCRdb from immuneACCESS, are in-frame only. Not every clone is retained; where verified, under half of the shortfall comes from an unresolved V gene, and the cause of the rest is unknown. A total of about 250,000 clones appear in this sample, approximately 80% of them only once. About an eighth of the sample is in the top ten clones.

The source material was PBMCs. The sequence derives from a woman aged 55-70 years with lung cancer. The chain was built from TRBV28 and TRBJ1-1; a confident D gene designation cannot be given. The CDR3 protein: CASSFLMVGGNTEAFF. The DNA reads TGTGCCAGCAGTTTCCTCATGGTAGGAGGGAACACTGAAGCTTTCTTT.